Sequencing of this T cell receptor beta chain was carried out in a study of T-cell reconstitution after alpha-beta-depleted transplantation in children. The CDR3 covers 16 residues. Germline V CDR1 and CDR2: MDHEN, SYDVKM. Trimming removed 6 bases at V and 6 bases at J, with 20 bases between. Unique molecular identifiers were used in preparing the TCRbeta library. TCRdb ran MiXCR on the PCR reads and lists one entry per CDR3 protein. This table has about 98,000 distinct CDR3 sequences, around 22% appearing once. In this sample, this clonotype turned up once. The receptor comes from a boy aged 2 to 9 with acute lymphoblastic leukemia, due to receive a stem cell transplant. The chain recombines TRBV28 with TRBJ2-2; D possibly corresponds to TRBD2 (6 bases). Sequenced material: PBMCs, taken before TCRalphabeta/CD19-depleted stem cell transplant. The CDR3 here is CASRVGGGAKAGELFF. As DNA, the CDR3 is TGTGCCAGCAGGGTTGGCGGAGGGGCTAAGGCCGGGGAGCTGTTTTTT.